These 25 T cell receptor beta chains were all obtained from the same sample, sequenced in a study of shared clonotypes between healthy human individuals. Clones were read by immunoSEQ multiplex PCR, and TCRdb kept only the in-frame ones, dropping some. The sample gives some 2.3 million clones, approximately 95% of which show up once; under 0.45% is in the top ten. Sequences were obtained from naive CD4+ T cells from PBMCs. Subset noted: CD45RA+ positively selected. The receptors were gathered from a man between 18 and 29 years old in good health. Some clones in this sample may be carry-over from other donors' samples.

The CDR3 region has the DNA TGCGCCAGCAGCTGGGGCCCTGGGCAGGCACTGGAGACCCAGTACTTC. It is translated as CASSWGPGQALETQYF. The chain uses TRBV5-1 and TRBJ2-5; tentative D call: TRBD1 (5 bases). The V end was cut by 3 bases, the J end by 5 bases, with 20 bases between. Germline-derived CDR1 and CDR2 are SGHRS and YFSETQ. This CDR3 is 16 amino acids long. The whole variable domain, filled in from reference TRBV5-1 and TRBJ2-5, reads KAGVTQTPRYLIKTRGQQVTLSCSPISGHRSVSWYQQTPGQGLQFLFEYFSETQRNKGNFPGRFSGRQFSNSRSEMNVSTLELGDSALYLCASSWGPGQALETQYFGPGTRLLVL.

The chain recombines TRBV7-2 with TRBJ2-1; a weak D match, TRBD2 (5 bases). Germline-derived CDR1 and CDR2 are SGHTA and FQGNSA. V was trimmed by 6 bases and J by 5 bases, leaving 17 bases between them. The CDR3 covers 15 residues. The CDR3 coding sequence is TGTGCCAGCAGGGCAGCGGTTAGCGCTAACAATGAGCAGTTCTTC. Protein: CASRAAVSANNEQFF.

The V call is TRBV29-1, the J call TRBJ1-5, with 9 bases lining up with TRBD1. This CDR3 has 13 amino acids. Germline V gene sequence: CDR1 SQVTM, CDR2 ANQGSEA. The V gene end was trimmed by 7 bases and the J gene end by 6 bases; junction bases not matched to a gene: 7. The CDR3, as DNA: TGCAGCGCCCAACAGGGGGCGAGTCAGCCCCAGCATTTT. Protein product: CSAQQGASQPQHF.

The chain is built from TRBV5-1 and TRBJ1-2; 7 positions agree with TRBD1. V lost 2 bases, J lost 5 bases, and 24 bases stayed unmatched. The CDR3 is made up of 20 amino acids. Germline V gene data show CDR1 as SGHRS and CDR2 as YFSETQ. CDR3 nucleotides: TGCGCCAGCAGCTTTGGGACAGCCTTTTTATCTCGTCTTCCTTTTTATGGCTACACCTTC. Translated: CASSFGTAFLSRLPFYGYTF. The full variable domain, with the rest looked up from reference TRBV5-1 and TRBJ1-2, is KAGVTQTPRYLIKTRGQQVTLSCSPISGHRSVSWYQQTPGQGLQFLFEYFSETQRNKGNFPGRFSGRQFSNSRSEMNVSTLELGDSALYLCASSFGTAFLSRLPFYGYTFGSGTRLTVV.

The V gene is TRBV4-1, the J gene TRBJ2-7; 8 bases line up with TRBD2. J lost 0 bases, V lost 4 bases, and 5 bases had no gene match. The germline V gene has CDR1 MGHRA and CDR2 YSYEKL. The CDR3 contains 15 residues. The chain's CDR3 is CASSLLAGSSYEQYF. For the CDR3, the DNA is TGCGCCAGCAGCCTCCTAGCGGGTAGCTCCTACGAGCAGTACTTC.

This chain links TRBV28 with TRBJ1-1; a weak D match, TRBD1 (6 bases). The CDR3 covers 15 residues. CDR1 is MDHEN, CDR2 SYDVKM, per germline. Trimming shortened V by 3 bases and J by 5 bases, and 16 bases separated the two germline ends. The CDR3 spells CASSFWRQGPTEAFF. Written as DNA, the CDR3 is TGTGCCAGCAGTTTTTGGCGGCAGGGGCCGACTGAAGCTTTCTTT.

This chain uses TRBV5-1 with TRBJ2-3; D unresolved. Germline CDR1 is SGHRS and CDR2 is YFSETQ. The CDR3 runs 12 residues. The ends were cut back, 4 bases at V and 6 bases at J, with 9 bases in the middle. CDR3 protein: CASSPLGDTQYF. CDR3 nucleotide sequence: TGCGCCAGCAGCCCTTTGGGCGATACGCAGTATTTT.

This clone was seen just once. The chain's CDR3 is CASSPGLAATDTQYF. CDR3 bases: TGTGCCAGCAGCCCGGGACTAGCGGCCACAGATACGCAGTATTTT. The chain is built from TRBV7-7 and TRBJ2-3; 11 bases line up with TRBD2. CDR3 length: 15 residues. Germline CDR1 and CDR2: SSHAT and FNYEAQ (reference sequence). After removal of 5 bases from V and 2 bases from J, the junction contained 3 bases not matched to a gene.

This chain links TRBV7-9 with TRBJ1-1, with 7 bases that match TRBD1. V was pared by 0 bases and J by 7 bases, with 5 bases of the junction left unmatched. Per the germline V gene, CDR1 is SEHNR and CDR2 is FQNEAQ (reference sequence). This CDR3 has 14 amino acids. CDR3 coding DNA: TGTGCCAGCAGCTTAGCAGGAGGGGGCGTTGAAGCTTTCTTT. Encoded protein: CASSLAGGGVEAFF.

This clone was recorded once. The rearrangement links TRBV30 to TRBJ2-7; TRBD1 might be the D (6 bases). The V end was cut by 4 bases, the J end by 9 bases, with 13 bases between. This CDR3 comprises 11 residues. The germline gives CDR1 GTSNPN, CDR2 SVGIG (reference sequence). CDR3 in amino acids: CAWTGERGQYF. The CDR3 DNA follows: TGTGCCTGGACAGGGGAACGGGGGCAGTACTTC.

The chain carries TRBV7-2 and TRBJ2-3, with 9 bases that match TRBD2. Trimming cost V 7 bases and J 6 bases; bases outside gene matches: 11. Germline lookup yields CDR1 SGHTA and CDR2 FQGNSA. CDR3 length: 15 residues. The CDR3 nucleotides are TGTGCCAGCACCTCCCCAGCCAGCGGGAGGGATACGCAGTATTTT. Translated, it gives CASTSPASGRDTQYF.

This clone was counted once. The chain has TRBV4-1 and TRBJ2-3; no firm D call. CDR1 MGHRA and CDR2 YSYEKL come from the germline V gene. This CDR3 is 16 amino acids long. V was pared by 0 bases and J by 1 base, with 11 bases between. The CDR3 here is CASSQDRARGTDTQYF. DNA for the CDR3: TGCGCCAGCAGCCAAGATCGCGCTAGGGGCACAGATACGCAGTATTTT.

Worth noting for this clone: This specimen includes other DNA sequences encoding the same CDR3. This chain connects TRBV5-1 to TRBJ2-2; no clear D. Deletions cut 0 bases from V and 2 bases from J, with 8 bases between. CDR1 and CDR2 (germline): SGHRS, YFSETQ. CDR3 length equals 15 residues. This CDR3 reads CASSLAGPNTGELFF. CDR3 DNA: TGCGCCAGCAGCTTGGCCGGGCCCAACACCGGGGAGCTGTTTTTT. The full variable domain, with the rest looked up from reference TRBV5-1 and TRBJ2-2, is KAGVTQTPRYLIKTRGQQVTLSCSPISGHRSVSWYQQTPGQGLQFLFEYFSETQRNKGNFPGRFSGRQFSNSRSEMNVSTLELGDSALYLCASSLAGPNTGELFFGEGSRLTVL.

This clone has a single count. The V gene is TRBV28, the J gene TRBJ2-3, with D tentatively TRBD2 (5 bases). The V end lost 4 bases, the J end lost 2 bases, and 13 bases lay between the germline ends. CDR1 is MDHEN, CDR2 SYDVKM, per germline. The CDR3 sequence is 15 residues long. CDR3 sequence: CASSYNQRNTDTQYF. CDR3 DNA sequence: TGTGCCAGCAGTTACAATCAGCGGAACACAGATACGCAGTATTTT. The variable domain in full, completed from reference TRBV28 and TRBJ2-3, reads DVKVTQSSRYLVKRTGEKVFLECVQDMDHENMFWYRQDPGLGLRLIYFSYDVKMKEKGDIPEGYSVSREKKERFSLILESASTNQTSMYLCASSYNQRNTDTQYFGPGTRLTVL.

V is TRBV4-1 and J is TRBJ1-5; tentatively, D is TRBD1 (5 bases). With 1 base removed from V and 6 bases from J, the gap between germline ends came to 13 bases. Germline lookup yields CDR1 MGHRA and CDR2 YSYEKL. The CDR3 consists of 15 residues. In DNA, the CDR3 is TGCGCCAGCAGCCAAGTAGGGACGGAGAGTCAGCCCCAGCATTTT. Translated: CASSQVGTESQPQHF.

This sequence joins TRBV20-1 and TRBJ1-1; D is ambiguous. Germline CDR1 is DFQATT and CDR2 is SNEGSKA (reference sequence). The germline V and J ends were trimmed by 5 bases and 8 bases, with 9 bases remaining between them. This CDR3 comprises 10 residues. This CDR3 reads CSAYYIEAFF. The CDR3 DNA is TGCAGTGCTTATTATATCGAAGCTTTCTTT.

This chain uses TRBV5-1 with TRBJ2-3; the D is unclear. V dropped 0 bases and J dropped 3 bases, with 8 bases sitting between them. Looked up from germline, CDR1 is SGHRS and CDR2 is YFSETQ. This CDR3 is 14 amino acids long. The chain's CDR3 is CASSLGPETDTQYF. CDR3 bases: TGCGCCAGCAGCTTGGGGCCAGAGACAGATACGCAGTATTTT.

V is TRBV5-1 and J is TRBJ2-5, with no clear D. CDR1 is SGHRS and CDR2 is YFSETQ in the germline V gene. Trimming left V 0 bases short and J 1 base short, with 7 bases between. The CDR3 extends over 14 amino acids. Here the CDR3 reads CASSLVTTQETQYF. The CDR3 coding sequence is TGCGCCAGCAGCTTGGTTACCACCCAAGAGACCCAGTACTTC.

V usage is TRBV5-4 and J usage is TRBJ1-1, with a possible D match to TRBD1 (5 bases). The CDR3 loop spans 14 amino acids. Looked up from germline, CDR1 is SGHNT and CDR2 is YYREEE (reference sequence). V lost 3 bases, J lost 3 bases, and 12 bases lay in between. CDR3 sequence reads: CASSSPQGDTEAFF. The CDR3 region has the DNA TGTGCCAGCAGCTCACCTCAGGGTGACACTGAAGCTTTCTTT.

The chain joins TRBV7-2 to TRBJ2-7; 10 bases line up with TRBD1. Germline loops: CDR1 SGHTA, CDR2 FQGNSA. With V trimmed by 5 bases and J by 2 bases, 6 bases remained unmatched. This CDR3 spans 15 amino acids. CDR3 sequence: CASSLNGQGAYEQYF. In DNA form, the CDR3 reads TGTGCCAGCAGCCTGAACGGACAGGGGGCCTACGAGCAGTACTTC.

V is TRBV29-1 and J is TRBJ1-3, with 9 bases lining up with TRBD1. Looked up from germline, CDR1 is SQVTM and CDR2 is ANQGSEA. This CDR3 is 14 amino acids long. Germline trimming cut 7 bases from V and 3 bases from J; bases unmatched to any gene: 7. CDR3 sequence: CSGGTGIDGNTIYF. In DNA, the CDR3 is TGCAGCGGGGGGACAGGGATCGATGGAAACACCATATATTTT.

This clone was observed once. The chain links TRBV27 to TRBJ1-4, with D uncertain. The CDR3 is 14 amino acids. Germline V CDR1 and CDR2: MNHEY, SMNVEV (reference sequence). Between the trimmed V and J ends, which lost 6 bases and 6 bases, there was a span of 14 bases. In nucleotides, the CDR3 is TGTGCCAGCAGCCTCAGGAGAAGAGATGAAAAACTGTTTTTT. Protein sequence: CASSLRRRDEKLFF.

The CDR3 reads CASSLGGIYNEQFF. Here the CDR3 DNA reads TGTGCCAGCTCTTTGGGCGGGATATACAATGAGCAGTTCTTC. The chain uses TRBV18 and TRBJ2-1; possible D gene TRBD2, 6 bases. The V end was cut by 6 bases, the J end by 4 bases, with 13 bases between. Germline assignment: CDR1 KGHSH and CDR2 LQKENI. The CDR3 runs 14 residues.

The chain is built from TRBV7-8 and TRBJ1-1; 8 bases fit TRBD1. V was pared by 0 bases and J by 3 bases, with 3 bases of the junction left unmatched. Germline V gene lookup returns CDR1 SGHVS and CDR2 FQNEAQ. There are 15 residues in the CDR3. Here the CDR3 DNA reads TGTGCCAGCAGCTTAGCCGCGACAGGGGACACTGAAGCTTTCTTT. Its protein is CASSLAATGDTEAFF.

Notes on this clone: Other DNA sequences in this specimen translate into the identical CDR3. The chain recombines TRBV30 with TRBJ1-5; unclear D gene. V shed 1 base and J shed 0 bases, with 7 bases lying between them. This CDR3 comprises 14 residues. CDR1 and CDR2 from the germline V gene are GTSNPN and SVGIG (reference sequence). Written as DNA, the CDR3 is TGTGCCTGGAGTGGCACTAATAGCAATCAGCCCCAGCATTTT. This sequence encodes CAWSGTNSNQPQHF.